This T cell receptor (beta chain) stems from a study of T-cell reconstitution after alpha-beta-depleted transplantation in children. Whole-study findings and limits: Counts and diversity of T cells one year after transplant came mostly from newly produced T cells. At day 60, the high TCRbeta diversity found in some patients originated from recipient T cells and thymic progenitors that had survived. Reportedly, only several hundred clones from non-depleted graft cells drove alpha-beta T-cell counts at about two months.

Unique molecular identifiers were used in preparing the TCRbeta library. Each CDR3 protein is one row after TCRdb ran MiXCR on the PCR reads. This repertoire shows around 580,000 distinct CDR3 sequences, 20% to 25% found once; its top ten account for about 14%. This clonotype was counted many times. What it recognizes is unknown. This sequence was found in a boy under two years old who had a stem cell transplant for acute myeloid leukemia, so the T cells may come from the graft donor. The material was PBMCs, mostly from graft donor cells, obtained 360 days after TCRalphabeta/CD19-depleted stem cell transplant.

The CDR3 here is CASVLRGQDPRILPNTEAFF. CDR3 sequence (DNA): TGTGCCAGCGTCTTACGTGGACAGGACCCGAGAATTCTCCCGAACACTGAAGCTTTCTTT. The chain has TRBV7-9 and TRBJ1-1, with TRBD1 matching over 7 bases. This CDR3 comprises 20 residues. Trimming removed 8 bases from V and 1 base from J; junction bases left unmatched: 25. The germline V gene has CDR1 SEHNR and CDR2 FQNEAQ (reference sequence).